This T cell receptor (beta chain) originates from a study of blood T cell repertoires in COVID-19. Study overall: From the United States, Italy and Spain came samples of acute and convalescent COVID-19. PBMCs, B-cell-depleted T cells, or T cells were the source of the cDNA or gDNA that made up the material.

In the original workflow: By means of reference gene primer amplification, nucleated cell counts were estimated. Clones were sequenced by immunoSEQ multiplex PCR, and TCRdb holds only the in-frame ones, with some missing. V, J and clone size are taken as reported in that table, and D and trimming were inferred from the DNA itself. The sample includes 85,000 to 95,000 clones, about 88% seen only once; the top ten take roughly 4.9%. This clone came up once. The receptor's source is a woman older than 75 with active COVID-19. The sequencing sample was made of peripheral blood.

The CDR3 spells CASRKDRGRNYEQYF. DNA for the CDR3: TGTGCCAGCAGAAAGGACAGAGGAAGAAACTACGAGCAGTACTTC. J is TRBJ2-7 and V is TRBV7-8, with a tentative D call TRBD1 (6 bases). The CDR3 is 15 residues long. The germline V gene has CDR1 SGHVS and CDR2 FQNEAQ. V was shortened by 6 bases and J by 3 bases, with 18 bases between the two germline ends.